This T cell receptor (beta chain) is drawn from a study of CD8 T cells in ankylosing spondylitis. Study findings and constraints: Earlier authors reported some of these motif variants in reactive arthritis synovial fluid and blood. A TCR beta motif of roughly 8 highly homologous variants seemed to mark ankylosing spondylitis blood. A CD8+ phenotype characterized the disease-linked clones, which were relatively rare in peripheral blood. As reported, disease-linked clones showed significant enrichment in matched ankylosing spondylitis synovial fluid.

A word on this clonotype: The antigen remains undetermined.

Germline trimming cut 4 bases from V and 2 bases from J; bases unmatched to any gene: 4. This CDR3 has 16 amino acids. The germline V gene encodes CDR1 SGHRS and CDR2 YFSETQ. Each TCR beta library was made by quantitative 5'-RACE that incorporated molecular barcodes. One entry per CDR3 protein, called by TCRdb with MiXCR from the 5' RACE reads. The table has 800,000 to 900,000 distinct CDR3 sequences, approximately 10% seen once. The receptor comes from a male donor with ankylosing spondylitis. The chain combines TRBV5-1 with TRBJ2-1, with TRBD2 matching 12 bases. The sequencing input was blood, either unsorted or a sorted T cell fraction (not recorded which). CDR3 DNA: TGCGCCAGCAGCACGGGACTAGCGGGCCCCTACAATGAGCAGTTCTTC. Translated, it gives CASSTGLAGPYNEQFF.